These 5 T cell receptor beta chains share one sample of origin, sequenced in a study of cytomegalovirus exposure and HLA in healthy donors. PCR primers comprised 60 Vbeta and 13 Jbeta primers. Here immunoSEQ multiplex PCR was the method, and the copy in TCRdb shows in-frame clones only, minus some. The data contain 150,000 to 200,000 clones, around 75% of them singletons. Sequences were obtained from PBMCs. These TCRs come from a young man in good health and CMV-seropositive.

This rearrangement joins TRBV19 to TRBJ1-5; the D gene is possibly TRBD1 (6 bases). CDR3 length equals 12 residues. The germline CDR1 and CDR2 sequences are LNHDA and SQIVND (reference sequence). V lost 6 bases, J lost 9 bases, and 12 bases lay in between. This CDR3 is CASSPGGGPQHF. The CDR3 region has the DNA TGTGCCAGTAGCCCGGGAGGGGGGCCCCAGCATTTT.

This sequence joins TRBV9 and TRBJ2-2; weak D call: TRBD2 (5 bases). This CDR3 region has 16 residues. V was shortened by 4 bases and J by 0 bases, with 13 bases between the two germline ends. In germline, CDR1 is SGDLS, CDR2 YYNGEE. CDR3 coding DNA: TGTGCCAGCAGCTCACCAGGAGGTTCGAACACCGGGGAGCTGTTTTTT. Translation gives CASSSPGGSNTGELFF.

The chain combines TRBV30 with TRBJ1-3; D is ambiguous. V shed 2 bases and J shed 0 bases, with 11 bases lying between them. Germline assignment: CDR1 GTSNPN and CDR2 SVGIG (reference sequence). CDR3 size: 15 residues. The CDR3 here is CAWSPDFHSGNTIYF. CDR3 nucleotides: TGTGCCTGGAGTCCGGACTTCCACTCTGGAAACACCATATATTTT. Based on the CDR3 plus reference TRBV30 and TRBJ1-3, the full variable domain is SQTIHQWPATLVQPVGSPLSLECTVEGTSNPNLYWYRQAAGRGLQLLFYSVGIGQISSEVPQNLSASRPQDRQFILSSKKLLLSDSGFYLCAWSPDFHSGNTIYFGEGSWLTVV.

CDR3: CASAGTSGRNEQFF. DNA for the CDR3: TGTGCCAGTGCTGGGACTAGCGGGAGAAATGAGCAGTTCTTC. The chain is built from TRBV19 and TRBJ2-1; 14 bases agree with TRBD2. The length of the CDR3 is 14 residues. Germline assignment: CDR1 LNHDA and CDR2 SQIVND (reference sequence). With V trimmed by 8 bases and J by 7 bases, 4 bases remained unmatched.

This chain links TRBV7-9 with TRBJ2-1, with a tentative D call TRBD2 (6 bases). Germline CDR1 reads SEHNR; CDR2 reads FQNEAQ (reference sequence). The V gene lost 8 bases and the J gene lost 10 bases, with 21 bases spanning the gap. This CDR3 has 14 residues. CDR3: CASGTKWGTEEQFF. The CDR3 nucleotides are TGTGCCAGCGGTACCAAATGGGGGACTGAAGAGCAGTTCTTC.